The 2 T cell receptor beta chains presented below share a single source sample, sequenced in a study of blood T cell repertoires in COVID-19. Only in-frame clones appear in the TCRdb table, and some are missing; sequencing was by immunoSEQ multiplex PCR. The sample holds over 200,000 clones, 80% to 90% seen once. The sequencing sample was made of peripheral blood. The receptor set was obtained from an elderly woman with active or convalescent COVID-19.

V and J are TRBV7-9 and TRBJ1-2; 7 bases match TRBD1. This CDR3 region has 16 residues. Germline CDR1 reads SEHNR; CDR2 reads FQNEAQ (reference sequence). Unmatched junction bases numbered 8, after V lost 1 base and J lost 3 bases. Here the CDR3 reads CASSLGGTAVYYGYTF. CDR3 bases: TGTGCCAGCAGCTTAGGGGGGACAGCGGTGTACTATGGCTACACCTTC.

The chain carries TRBV4-3 and TRBJ1-1; D might be TRBD1 (5 bases). The CDR3 has 13 amino acids. V shed 0 bases and J shed 11 bases, with 13 bases lying between them. Per the germline V gene, CDR1 is LGHNA and CDR2 is YSLEER. CDR3 residues: CASSQDNHGGAFF. The CDR3 nucleotides are TGCGCCAGCAGCCAAGATAACCACGGGGGGGCTTTCTTT.